This entry features one T cell receptor (beta chain) sequence. The sample comes from a study of blood T cell repertoires in COVID-19. Study at large: Acute-phase and convalescent COVID-19 samples originated in the United States, Italy and Spain.

In the authors' workflow: Estimates of nucleated cell counts were drawn from the amplification of reference gene primers. Clones were sequenced by immunoSEQ multiplex PCR, and TCRdb holds only the in-frame ones, with some missing. V and J calls and clone size are as listed in that table; D and trimming were resolved from the DNA. The sample records approximately 290,000 clones, more than 85% being singletons. Germline CDR1 reads SGHAT; CDR2 reads FQNNGV. The CDR3 is 15 residues long. The germline V and J ends were trimmed by 5 bases and 7 bases, with 18 bases remaining between them. The sample comprised peripheral blood. This chain joins TRBV11-2 and TRBJ2-1, with D maybe TRBD2 (7 bases). The TCR comes from a man younger than 40 with acute or convalescent COVID-19. The CDR3: CASSPLAVRGNEQFF. CDR3 DNA: TGTGCCAGCAGCCCGCTAGCGGTGAGGGGGAATGAGCAGTTCTTC.